Listed below are T cell receptor beta chains from one sample, sequenced in a study of T cells after yellow fever vaccination. MiXCR was run by TCRdb on the 5' RACE reads, yielding one entry per CDR3 protein. The profile shows some 320,000 distinct CDR3 sequences, about 10% of them singletons. The sequencing used CD4+ T cells sorted from PBMCs, collected 5 days after the yellow fever booster vaccination. All receptors derive from a young man who received the YFV17D yellow fever vaccine. Both conserved end residues are part of each CDR3. Each record gives: J gene, V gene, clone size, D gene, CDR3 DNA, CDR3 protein. D genes are given only for firm matches. Size is omitted from some rows. Given values are once, few, many or a class for expanded clones.

>TRBJ2-6|TRBV6-1|many|TRBD1
TGTGCCAGCAGCCGACAGGGGGCTGGGGCCAACGTCCTGACTTTC
CASSRQGAGANVLTF
>TRBJ1-1|TRBV19|few|TRBD1
TGTGCCAGTAGTGCCAACAGGGGTACGGCTTTCTTT
CASSANRGTAFF
>TRBJ2-1|TRBV14|.|.
TGTGCCAGCAGCCAAGGACCGAGCTCCTACAATGAGCAGTTCTTC
CASSQGPSSYNEQFF
>TRBJ1-2|TRBV6-2/TRBV6-3|.|.
TGTGCCAGCAGTTACGCGGACATGGGAGCTAACTATGGCTACACCTTC
CASSYADMGANYGYTF
>TRBJ1-2|TRBV27|few|.
TGTGCCAGCAGTACCAGGCTAAACTATGGCTACACCTTC
CASSTRLNYGYTF
>TRBJ2-4|TRBV12-3/TRBV12-4|few|.
TGTGCCAGCAGTTTGGGGGCGTCTAGGGGGGCCAAAAACATTCAGTACTTC
CASSLGASRGAKNIQYF
>TRBJ2-4|TRBV12-3/TRBV12-4|few|.
TGTGCCAGCAGTTTGAGGGCGCTAGCCAAAAACATTCAGTACTTC
CASSLRALAKNIQYF
>TRBJ1-2|TRBV18|many|.
TGTGCCAGCTCACCCCTATTCGACTATGGCTACACCTTC
CASSPLFDYGYTF
>TRBJ2-1|TRBV7-2|few|TRBD2
TGTGCCAGCAGCTTAGCGTTGGGAGTAGCGGGGATCAATGAGCAGTTCTTC
CASSLALGVAGINEQFF
>TRBJ2-5|TRBV21-1|.|.
TGTGCCAGCAGCACCCTCGGCAAAGGAGAGATTATCCTAGCGGGATTCCAAGAGACCCAGTACTTC
CASSTLGKGEIILAGFQETQYF
>TRBJ1-2|TRBV29-1|.|.
TGCAGCGTTGAAATGGGAGCCCCTTATGGCTACACCTTC
CSVEMGAPYGYTF
>TRBJ2-5|TRBV7-2|few|TRBD2
TGTGCCAGCAGCTTAGCGCGGGCTAGCGGGGGGGACGTCAGTAAGACCCAGTACTTC
CASSLARASGGDVSKTQYF
>TRBJ1-2|TRBV7-3|.|.
TGTGCCACGGCGGGGGTCGGCTACACCTTC
CATAGVGYTF